There are a few counts of the clone carrying this TCR beta chain. Antigen: not known. The record originates from a study of identical twins. Study results and limitations: Clonotypes of the beta chain that were abundant in cord blood carried fewer insertions (memory repertoires showed none). Some out-of-frame alpha sequences were shared by twins, and these showed excess low generation probability.

It was template switching that added a universal primer site, and there were unique molecular identifiers on the cDNA. From the 5' RACE reads, TCRdb called clonotypes with MiXCR, one entry per CDR3 protein. Here the sample spans about 500,000 distinct CDR3 sequences, about 13% being singletons. Trimming removed 5 bases from V and 6 bases from J, with 9 bases in between. From germline, CDR1 is SEHNR and CDR2 FQNEAQ (reference sequence). The CDR3 length is 12 residues. The sample also formed part of further work on yellow fever vaccine responses in identical twins.

This chain links TRBV7-9 with TRBJ2-3; D unresolved. This TCR was recovered from a woman aged 18-29 years in good health. Sequencing input: CD4+ T cells sorted from blood. CDR3 DNA: TGTGCCAGCAGCCCCTCCGATGATACGCAGTATTTT. This codes for CASSPSDDTQYF.